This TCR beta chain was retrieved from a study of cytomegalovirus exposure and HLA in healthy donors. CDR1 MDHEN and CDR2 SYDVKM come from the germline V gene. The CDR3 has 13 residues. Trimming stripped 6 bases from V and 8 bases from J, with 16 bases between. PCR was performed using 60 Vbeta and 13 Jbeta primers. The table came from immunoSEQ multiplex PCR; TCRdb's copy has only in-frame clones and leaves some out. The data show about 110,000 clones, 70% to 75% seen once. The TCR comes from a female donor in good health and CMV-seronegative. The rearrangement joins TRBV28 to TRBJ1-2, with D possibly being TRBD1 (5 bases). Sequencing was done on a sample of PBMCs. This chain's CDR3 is CASRNQGSAGYTF. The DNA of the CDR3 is TGTGCCAGCAGAAATCAGGGTTCTGCGGGCTACACCTTC.